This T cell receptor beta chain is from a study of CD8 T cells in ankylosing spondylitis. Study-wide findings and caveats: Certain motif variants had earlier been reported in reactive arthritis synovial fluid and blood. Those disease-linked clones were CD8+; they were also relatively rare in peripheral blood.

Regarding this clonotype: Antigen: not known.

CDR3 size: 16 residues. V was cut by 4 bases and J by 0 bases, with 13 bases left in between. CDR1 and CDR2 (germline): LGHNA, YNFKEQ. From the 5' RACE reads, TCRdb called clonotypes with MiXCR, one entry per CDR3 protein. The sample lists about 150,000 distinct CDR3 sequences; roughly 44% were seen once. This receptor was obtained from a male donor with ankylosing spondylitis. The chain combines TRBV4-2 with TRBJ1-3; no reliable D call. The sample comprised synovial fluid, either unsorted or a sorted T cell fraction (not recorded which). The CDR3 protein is CASSPSGYDSGNTIYF. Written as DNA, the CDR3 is TGTGCCAGCAGCCCAAGCGGATATGACTCTGGAAACACCATATATTTT.